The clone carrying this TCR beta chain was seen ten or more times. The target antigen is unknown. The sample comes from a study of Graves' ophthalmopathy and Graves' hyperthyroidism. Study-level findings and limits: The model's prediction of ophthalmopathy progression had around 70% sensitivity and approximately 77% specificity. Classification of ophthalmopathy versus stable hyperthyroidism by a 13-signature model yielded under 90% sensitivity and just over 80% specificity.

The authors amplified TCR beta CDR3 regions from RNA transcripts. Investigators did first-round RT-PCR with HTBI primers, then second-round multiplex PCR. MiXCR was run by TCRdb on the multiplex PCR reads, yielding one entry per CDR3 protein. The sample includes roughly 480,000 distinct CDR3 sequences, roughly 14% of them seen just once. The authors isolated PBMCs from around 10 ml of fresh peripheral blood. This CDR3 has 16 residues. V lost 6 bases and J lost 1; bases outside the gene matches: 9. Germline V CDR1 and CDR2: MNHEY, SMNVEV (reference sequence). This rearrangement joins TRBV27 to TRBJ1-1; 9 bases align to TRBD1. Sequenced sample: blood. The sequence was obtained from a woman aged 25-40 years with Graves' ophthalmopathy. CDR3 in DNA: TGTGCCAGCAGGAGACAGGGGGTCGGAGGGAACACTGAAGCTTTCTTT. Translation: CASRRQGVGGNTEAFF.